This T cell receptor (beta chain) derives from a study of CD8 T cells in ankylosing spondylitis. This clonotype was picked up many times. The CDR3 contains 15 residues. Germline CDR1 ENHRY, CDR2 SYGVKD. V lost 0 bases to trimming and J lost 5 bases; unmatched junction nucleotides: 4. Using its own MiXCR run on the 5' RACE reads, TCRdb lists one record per CDR3 protein. The data show 250,000 to 350,000 distinct CDR3 sequences, less than 25% seen once. The chain carries TRBV10-3 and TRBJ2-1, with TRBD2 matching 7 bases. The receptor was isolated from a female donor with ankylosing spondylitis or in good health (not recorded which). The sequenced sample consisted of blood, either unsorted or a sorted T cell fraction (not recorded which). CDR3 bases: TGTGCCATCAGTGAGTCGGGCGGGAGAAACAATGAGCAGTTCTTC. Amino acids: CAISESGGRNNEQFF.